The 5 T cell receptor beta chains listed next were all sequenced from one sample in a study of cytomegalovirus exposure and HLA in healthy donors. Primers: 60 Vbeta forward and 13 Jbeta reverse. This table comes from immunoSEQ multiplex PCR, and its TCRdb copy is limited to in-frame clones, with some not included. This table holds 150,000 to 200,000 clones, around 82% found once. The sequencing sample was made of PBMCs. The receptor source for this set is a man aged 35 to 55 in good health and CMV-seronegative.

The chain is built from TRBV5-1 and TRBJ2-5; 11 bases are a match to TRBD2. The germline V gene encodes CDR1 SGHRS and CDR2 YFSETQ. Trimming at V came to 2 bases and at J to 4 bases, leaving 13 bases not matched to a gene. The CDR3 is 18 residues long. CDR3 residues: CASSFLLAGAPGGETQYF. CDR3 sequence (DNA): TGCGCCAGCAGCTTCCTACTAGCGGGAGCTCCCGGGGGAGAGACCCAGTACTTC.

CDR3 coding DNA: TGCAGCGTTGAGATAGAAGCCGGGGAGCTGTTTTTT. Encoded protein: CSVEIEAGELFF. The chain is built from TRBV29-1 and TRBJ2-2; the D is unclear. Trimming removed 3 bases from V and 6 bases from J, with 8 bases in between. Germline V gene lookup returns CDR1 SQVTM and CDR2 ANQGSEA. This CDR3 comprises 12 residues.

The rearrangement uses TRBV11-2 and TRBJ2-7; D is undetermined. The CDR3 is made up of 16 amino acids. With 0 bases removed from V and 1 base from J, the gap between germline ends came to 13 bases. Per germline, CDR1 SGHAT and CDR2 FQNNGV. The CDR3 reads CASSLDVGRYSYEQYF. CDR3 nucleotides: TGTGCCAGCAGCTTAGATGTTGGTCGGTATTCCTACGAGCAGTACTTC. Filled out from reference TRBV11-2 and TRBJ2-7, the complete variable domain reads EAGVAQSPRYKIIEKRQSVAFWCNPISGHATLYWYQQILGQGPKLLIQFQNNGVVDDSQLPKDRFSAERLKGVDSTLKIQPAKLEDSAVYLCASSLDVGRYSYEQYFGPGTRLTVT.

This clone was seen once. The chain combines TRBV19 with TRBJ2-5; the match to TRBD2 covers 7 bases. Germline-derived CDR1 and CDR2 are LNHDA and SQIVND (reference sequence). V lost 1 base to trimming and J lost 5 bases; unmatched junction nucleotides: 7. The CDR3 has 15 amino acids. CDR3 DNA sequence: TGTGCCAGTAGTATAGGTGGGGGGGGGATTGAGACCCAGTACTTC. Protein product: CASSIGGGGIETQYF.

This clone was seen a few times. The V call is TRBV2, the J call TRBJ1-1; TRBD1 matches at 8 bases. Germline trimming cut 6 bases from V and 11 bases from J; bases unmatched to any gene: 11. From germline, CDR1 is SNHLY and CDR2 FYNNEI. The CDR3 sequence is 13 residues long. This CDR3 is CASRLTGDGWAFF. CDR3 nucleotide sequence: TGTGCCAGCAGATTGACAGGGGATGGATGGGCTTTCTTT.